This TCR beta chain stems from a study of sequential checkpoint blockade in melanoma. Overall study: Maintenance nivolumab came after either treatment sequence. DNA from 91 pretreatment tumor samples underwent TCRβ immunosequencing. Study-level points and caveats: About 30 times likelier clinical benefit followed increased tumor T-cell fraction and clonality.

The data were produced by immunoSEQ multiplex PCR, yet TCRdb's version contains in-frame clones alone and is incomplete. The table lists 2,000 to 3,000 clones, less than 30% of them singletons. In regard to this clone: No antigen is known for it.

This CDR3 region has 16 residues. Germline-derived CDR1 and CDR2 are MNHNS and SASEGT. V trimming: 0 bases; J trimming: 5 bases; junction bases outside the gene matches: 4. Regarding treatment: randomized to nivolumab then ipilimumab (arm A) or the reverse (arm B). This receptor was obtained from a human donor with melanoma. The chain uses TRBV6-1 and TRBJ2-2; 9 positions agree with TRBD2. The sequencing here drew on tumor tissue (inferred from file names), taken from a patient given nivolumab and ipilimumab in sequence. CDR3 loop: CASSEAAGGQTGELFF. The CDR3 DNA sequence: TGTGCCAGCAGTGAAGCGGCGGGGGGGCAAACCGGGGAGCTGTTTTTT.